This T cell receptor beta chain came from a study of T cells after yellow fever vaccination. Study details: Preparing low-cell-number fractions relied on SMART-Seq v4 Ultra Low Input.

Study observations and caveats: Clonotypes appearing in both CD4 and CD8 compartments existed, and their share was small. It was a weaker secondary response, yet one that peaked faster, at day 5 versus 15. Most primary-vaccination clones recurred post-booster (roughly 97% CD4, roughly 91% CD8).

Worth noting for this clonotype: The antigen remains unidentified.

Via MiXCR, TCRdb re-called the 5' RACE reads, giving one row per CDR3 protein. Here the sample spans about 630,000 distinct CDR3 sequences, approximately 13% being singletons. The TCR was taken from a man under 40 who received the YFV17D yellow fever vaccine. Sample: PBMCs, taken on the day of the yellow fever booster vaccination.

CDR3 residues: CASSVQGLEETQYF. The DNA of the CDR3 is TGTGCCAGCAGCGTACAGGGGCTAGAAGAGACCCAGTACTTC. The chain uses TRBV7-2 and TRBJ2-5; 7 nucleotides match TRBD1. The J segment lost 3 bases and the V segment lost 5 bases, leaving 6 bases of the junction unmatched. This CDR3 region has 14 residues. Germline lookup yields CDR1 SGHTA and CDR2 FQGNSA. Supplemented by reference TRBV7-2 and TRBJ2-5, the full variable domain reads GAGVSQSPSNKVTEKGKDVELRCDPISGHTALYWYRQSLGQGLEFLIYFQGNSAPDKSGLPSDRFSAERTGGSVSTLTIQRTQQEDSAVYLCASSVQGLEETQYFGPGTRLLVL.